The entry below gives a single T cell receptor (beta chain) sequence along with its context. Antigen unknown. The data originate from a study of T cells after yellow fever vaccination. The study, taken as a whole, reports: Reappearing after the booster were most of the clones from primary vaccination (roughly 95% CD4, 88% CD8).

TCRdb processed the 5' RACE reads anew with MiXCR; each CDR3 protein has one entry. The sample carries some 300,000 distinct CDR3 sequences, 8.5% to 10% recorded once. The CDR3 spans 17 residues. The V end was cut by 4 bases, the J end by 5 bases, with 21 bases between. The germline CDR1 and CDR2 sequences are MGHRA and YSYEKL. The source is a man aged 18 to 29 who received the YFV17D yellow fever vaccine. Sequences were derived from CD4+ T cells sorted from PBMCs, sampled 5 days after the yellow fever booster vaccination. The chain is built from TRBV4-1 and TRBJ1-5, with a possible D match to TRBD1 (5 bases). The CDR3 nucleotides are TGCGCCAGCAGCCGCTTTCAGGGCAGCGGCCATCATCAGCCCCAGCATTTT. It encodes CASSRFQGSGHHQPQHF.